The 24 T cell receptor beta chains reported below all come from one sample, sequenced in a study of T-cell memory formation after mild COVID-19 (dated by TCRdb to the early 2020s). Library preparation was by 5' RACE. The instrument was an Illumina NovaSeq 6000. TCRdb reprocessed the public reads (quality trimming at Q25 with fastp, clone calling with MiXCR) and kept in-frame beta chains. A single entry per CDR3 protein holds the most common genes and DNA from its merged rows. This sample is represented by about 440,000 distinct CDR3 sequences; about 19% of them were singletons. Roughly 8.4% of the sample is taken by the ten largest. Sequenced input: PBMCs or a T cell subset sorted from them (not recorded which). The receptors originated from an adult woman who had mild COVID-19 (a few samples of this study predate the infection). The sample titles of this study are shuffled in the database, so cell type and time point are left out; the donor was told from shared clones.

This chain links TRBV7-9 with TRBJ1-3, with a weak D call TRBD1 (5 bases). Trimming cost V 5 bases and J 0 bases, with 11 bases left between them. The V gene's germline CDR1 is SEHNR and CDR2 FQNEAQ (reference sequence). This CDR3 contains 15 residues. The CDR3 nucleotides are TGTGCCAGCAGCCCAGACAGCTACTCTGGAAACACCATATATTTT. As protein: CASSPDSYSGNTIYF.

The rearrangement links TRBV7-6 to TRBJ2-5; 8 bases are a match to TRBD1. Losses at the gene ends were 1 base for V and 2 bases for J; bases not matched to a gene: 6. Germline values: CDR1 SGHVS, CDR2 FNYEAQ. This CDR3 is 16 amino acids long. In nucleotides, the CDR3 is TGTGCCAGCAGCTTAGGCTTGGGGACAGGTCAAGAGACCCAGTACTTC. Translating it yields CASSLGLGTGQETQYF.

This sequence joins TRBV12-3 or TRBV12-4 and TRBJ2-7, with 11 bases that match TRBD2. Losses at the gene ends were 4 bases for V and 0 bases for J; bases not matched to a gene: 5. CDR3 length: 16 residues. CDR3 loop: CASSSRTSGHSYEQYF. CDR3 bases: TGTGCCAGCAGTTCCAGGACTAGCGGGCACTCCTACGAGCAGTACTTC.

For the CDR3, the DNA is TGTGCCAGCAGCTTCAACACGAACACTGAAGCTTTCTTT. It specifies CASSFNTNTEAFF. V is TRBV11-2 and J is TRBJ1-1; D is unresolved. Germline V gene sequence: CDR1 SGHAT, CDR2 FQNNGV. Trimming stripped 3 bases from V and 1 base from J, with 6 bases between. The CDR3 runs to 13 residues.

V and J are TRBV7-9 and TRBJ2-5; no clear D. This CDR3 has 15 residues. Trimming took off 2 bases at V and 1 base at J, with 11 bases between the two ends. Germline CDR1 reads SEHNR; CDR2 reads FQNEAQ (reference sequence). The chain's CDR3 is CASSLIMGGQETQYF. Written as DNA, the CDR3 is TGTGCCAGCAGCTTAATTATGGGCGGCCAAGAGACCCAGTACTTC.

The table lists this clonotype with a few counts. V is TRBV5-4 and J is TRBJ1-1; no clear D gene. The V and J ends lost 1 base and 6 bases respectively, with 13 bases between them. This CDR3 is 14 amino acids long. Per the germline V gene, CDR1 is SGHNT and CDR2 is YYREEE (reference sequence). The CDR3 DNA sequence: TGTGCCAGCAGCTTGTACGGAACTTCGGCTGAAGCTTTCTTT. Its protein product is CASSLYGTSAEAFF.

This clonotype has only a few counts. The rearrangement uses TRBV19 and TRBJ1-1; D unclear. This CDR3 contains 13 residues. CDR1 is LNHDA, CDR2 SQIVND, per germline (reference sequence). Trimming shortened V by 3 bases and J by 5 bases, and 10 bases separated the two germline ends. This CDR3 reads CASSIPMGTEAFF. In DNA form, the CDR3 reads TGTGCCAGTAGTATTCCTATGGGGACTGAAGCTTTCTTT.

This clonotype occurred a few times. The genes are TRBV3-1 and TRBJ2-3; 9 bases line up with TRBD1. The CDR3 length is 17 residues. The V gene's germline CDR1 is LGHDT and CDR2 YNNKEL (reference sequence). The V gene end was trimmed by 3 bases and the J gene end by 5 bases; junction bases not matched to a gene: 12. This CDR3 reads CASSQTHGQGLRDTQYF. The CDR3 DNA reads TGTGCCAGCAGCCAGACTCATGGACAGGGGTTGAGAGATACGCAGTATTTT.

The V call is TRBV9, the J call TRBJ2-7, with D possibly being TRBD2 (6 bases). This CDR3 has 14 amino acids. The germline CDR1 and CDR2 sequences are SGDLS and YYNGEE. V dropped 10 bases and J dropped 2 bases, with 19 bases sitting between them. The CDR3 nucleotides read TGTGCCTCCCGTTGCGATAGCGGTACCTACGAGCAGTACTTC. Its translation: CASRCDSGTYEQYF.

In this sample, this clonotype turned up many times. The chain combines TRBV7-9 with TRBJ2-1; no firm D call. The germline gives CDR1 SEHNR, CDR2 FQNEAQ (reference sequence). This CDR3 spans 15 amino acids. With 2 bases removed from V and 4 bases from J, the gap between germline ends came to 12 bases. CDR3 amino acids: CASSLTPELYNEQFF. The DNA for the CDR3 is TGTGCCAGCAGCTTAACCCCGGAGCTTTACAATGAGCAGTTCTTC.

This chain connects TRBV12-3 or TRBV12-4 to TRBJ1-5; D not resolved. CDR3 length equals 14 residues. V shed 7 bases and J shed 0 bases, with 10 bases lying between them. CDR3 nucleotide sequence: TGTGCCAGCACCCTAAACCTTAGCAATCAGCCCCAGCATTTT. It is translated as CASTLNLSNQPQHF.

This clonotype turned up a few times. The chain employs TRBV24-1 and TRBJ2-5, with D possibly TRBD1 on 6 matching bases. CDR1 KGHDR and CDR2 SFDVKD come from the germline V gene. V was shortened by 2 bases and J by 4 bases, with 10 bases between the two germline ends. This CDR3 contains 14 residues. The CDR3 sequence: CATSDSWTAETQYF. CDR3 in DNA: TGTGCCACCAGTGATTCATGGACAGCAGAGACCCAGTACTTC.

At least ten counts were recorded for this clonotype. In DNA, the CDR3 is TGTGCCAGCAGTTTGTGGGGGTACCAAGAGACCCAGTACTTC. Amino acids: CASSLWGYQETQYF. The chain couples TRBV27 to TRBJ2-5; D may match TRBD1 or TRBD2 (5 bases each). Between the trimmed V and J ends, which lost 3 bases and 0 bases, there was a span of 8 bases. Germline-derived CDR1 and CDR2 are MNHEY and SMNVEV (reference sequence). CDR3 length: 14 residues.

V and J are TRBV2 and TRBJ2-7; TRBD2 is a possible D gene (5 bases). The CDR3 is made up of 14 amino acids. Per the germline V gene, CDR1 is SNHLY and CDR2 is FYNNEI. V lost 7 bases, J lost 2 bases, and 15 bases lay in between. CDR3 DNA: TGTGCCAGCACCCCGGACTCGATAACCTACGAGCAGTACTTC. Protein product: CASTPDSITYEQYF.

There are a few counts of this clonotype. The J gene is TRBJ1-2, the V gene TRBV29-1, with D unresolved. Germline V CDR1 and CDR2: SQVTM, ANQGSEA. CDR3 length equals 12 residues. Here the CDR3 reads CTITPGTGGYTF. CDR3 sequence (DNA): TGCACCATAACCCCGGGTACGGGTGGCTACACCTTC.

The chain employs TRBV6-5 and TRBJ2-5; D is possibly TRBD1 (5 bases). V gave up 0 bases and J gave up 5 bases, with 13 bases separating them. The CDR3 runs 15 residues. The germline V gene encodes CDR1 MNHEY and CDR2 SVGAGI. For the CDR3, the DNA is TGTGCCAGCAGTTACTCGACCCAGGGTTCGGAGACCCAGTACTTC. It translates to CASSYSTQGSETQYF.

The J gene is TRBJ2-1, the V gene TRBV5-1, with TRBD2 matching over 13 bases. This CDR3 has 20 amino acids. Germline V gene lookup returns CDR1 SGHRS and CDR2 YFSETQ. The junction had 22 bases not matched to a gene; V was cut back by 7 bases and J by 6 bases. The chain's CDR3 is CASAASKVFSGTSGANEQFF. The CDR3 bases are TGCGCCAGCGCTGCCAGCAAAGTCTTCTCCGGGACTAGCGGGGCCAATGAGCAGTTCTTC.

The V call is TRBV20-1, the J call TRBJ2-3, with 9 bases matching TRBD1. From germline, CDR1 is DFQATT and CDR2 SNEGSKA (reference sequence). The CDR3 contains 14 residues. Here the CDR3 DNA reads TGCAGCCATCTCGGGACAGGGAGGGCAGATACGCAGTATTTT. Its protein product is CSHLGTGRADTQYF.

The gene calls are TRBV19 and TRBJ1-1; a weak D match, TRBD1 (6 bases). Per germline, CDR1 LNHDA and CDR2 SQIVND (reference sequence). V lost 7 bases and J 4 bases, leaving 19 bases between the germline ends. The CDR3 spans 15 residues. The CDR3 bases are TGTGCCAGTAATTCAGGAGGGGGATCGGGCACTGAAGCTTTCTTT. Its translation: CASNSGGGSGTEAFF.

This clonotype was detected many times. The chain combines TRBV7-9 with TRBJ1-1; D possibly corresponds to TRBD1 (6 bases). The V gene's germline CDR1 is SEHNR and CDR2 FQNEAQ (reference sequence). The ends were cut back, 5 bases at V and 3 bases at J, with 16 bases in the middle. CDR3 size: 15 residues. The CDR3 sequence: CASSPSQGTHTEAFF. The CDR3 region has the DNA TGTGCCAGCAGCCCCTCCCAGGGGACCCACACTGAAGCTTTCTTT.

The V call is TRBV6-2 or TRBV6-3, the J call TRBJ2-3, with D unclear. V was trimmed by 6 bases and J by 2 bases, leaving 12 bases between them. The germline CDR1 and CDR2 sequences are MNHEY and SVGEGT. The CDR3 length is 14 residues. For the CDR3, the DNA is TGTGCCAGCAGCTTTACCGGATTCACAGATACGCAGTATTTT. Protein sequence: CASSFTGFTDTQYF.

This clonotype was found a few times. CDR3 DNA sequence: TGTGCCAGCAGCTCACGACCTGGGAACGAGCAGTACTTC. This encodes CASSSRPGNEQYF. The chain links TRBV7-2 to TRBJ2-7; D ambiguous. Germline CDR1 is SGHTA and CDR2 is FQGNSA. CDR3 size: 13 residues. The V and J ends lost 4 bases and 5 bases respectively, with 12 bases between them.

V and J are TRBV5-5 and TRBJ2-5, with 8 bases fitting TRBD2. The V segment lost 4 bases and the J segment 3 bases; nucleotides outside the gene matches: 5. CDR3 length equals 14 residues. Germline loops: CDR1 SGHKS, CDR2 YYEKEE (reference sequence). CDR3: CASSPWGLEETQYF. For the CDR3, the DNA is TGTGCCAGCAGCCCCTGGGGACTAGAAGAGACCCAGTACTTC.

The rearrangement links TRBV5-4 to TRBJ2-2; TRBD1 is a possible D gene (6 bases). This CDR3 has 15 residues. The V end was cut by 0 bases, the J end by 3 bases, with 9 bases between. The germline gives CDR1 SGHNT, CDR2 YYREEE (reference sequence). As DNA, the CDR3 is TGTGCCAGCAGCTTGGCGGGACAAGACACCGGGGAGCTGTTTTTT. Translated, it gives CASSLAGQDTGELFF.